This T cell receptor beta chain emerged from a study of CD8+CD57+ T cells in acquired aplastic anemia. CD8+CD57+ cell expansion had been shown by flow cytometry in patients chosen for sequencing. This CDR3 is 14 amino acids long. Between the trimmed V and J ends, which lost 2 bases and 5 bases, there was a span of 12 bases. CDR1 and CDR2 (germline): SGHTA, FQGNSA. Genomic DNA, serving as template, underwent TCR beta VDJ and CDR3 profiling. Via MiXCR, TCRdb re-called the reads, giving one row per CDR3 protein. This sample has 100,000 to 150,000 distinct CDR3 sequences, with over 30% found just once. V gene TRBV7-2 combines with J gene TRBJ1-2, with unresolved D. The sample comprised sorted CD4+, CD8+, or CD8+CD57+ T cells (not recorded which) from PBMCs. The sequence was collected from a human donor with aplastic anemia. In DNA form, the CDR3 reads TGTGCCAGCAGCTTAAGAGCGGAGGATTATGGCTACACCTTC. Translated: CASSLRAEDYGYTF.